The 28 T cell receptor beta chains below come from one sample, sequenced in a study of blood T cell repertoires in COVID-19. Libraries were prepared by immunoSEQ multiplex PCR; TCRdb keeps only in-frame clonotypes and omits some of them. Found here are 130,000 or so clones, more than 75% of them singletons; the top ten hold about an eighth. Material: peripheral blood. These receptors all come from a woman aged 70-85 years with COVID-19, enrolled during active disease.

The rearrangement joins TRBV18 to TRBJ1-2; D gene unclear. V was shortened by 0 bases and J by 2 bases, with 10 bases between the two germline ends. Germline CDR1 reads KGHSH; CDR2 reads LQKENI. CDR3 length equals 15 residues. The CDR3 loop is CASSPPQMLNYGYTF. The CDR3 bases are TGTGCCAGCTCACCACCCCAGATGTTGAACTATGGCTACACCTTC.

This chain uses TRBV18 with TRBJ2-1; 15 bases are shared with TRBD2. CDR1 KGHSH and CDR2 LQKENI come from the germline V gene. Trimming cost V 3 bases and J 5 bases; bases outside gene matches: 5. The CDR3 consists of 17 residues. The CDR3 region has the DNA TGTGCCAGCTCACCCCCGGGACTAGCGGGGGGAAACAATGAGCAGTTCTTC. It codes for CASSPPGLAGGNNEQFF.

The chain uses TRBV5-5 and TRBJ1-2; a weak D match, TRBD1 (5 bases). This CDR3 region has 13 residues. Germline V lookup: CDR1 SGHKS, CDR2 YYEKEE (reference sequence). V dropped 2 bases and J dropped 6 bases, with 11 bases sitting between them. The CDR3 is CASSFAGRNGYTF. The CDR3 DNA reads TGTGCCAGCAGCTTTGCAGGGCGGAATGGCTACACCTTC.

In DNA form, the CDR3 reads TGTGCCAGCAGCACGACAGGGGGCGCGACCGGGGAGCTGTTTTTT. This translates into CASSTTGGATGELFF. The genes are TRBV7-8 and TRBJ2-2, with 10 bases matching TRBD1. This CDR3 spans 15 amino acids. The germline CDR1 and CDR2 sequences are SGHVS and FQNEAQ. V trimming: 5 bases; J trimming: 5 bases; junction bases outside the gene matches: 5. Supplemented by reference TRBV7-8 and TRBJ2-2, the full variable domain reads GAGVSQSPRYKVAKRGQDVALRCDPISGHVSLFWYQQALGQGPEFLTYFQNEAQLDKSGLPSDRFFAERPEGSVSTLKIQRTQQEDSAVYLCASSTTGGATGELFFGEGSRLTVL.

The chain joins TRBV10-3 to TRBJ1-1; 8 bases map to TRBD1. CDR1 and CDR2 from the germline V gene are ENHRY and SYGVKD. V lost 4 bases and J lost 11; bases outside the gene matches: 6. CDR3 length: 12 amino acids. CDR3 residues: CAISGAGGDAFF. CDR3 DNA sequence: TGTGCCATCAGTGGGGCAGGGGGCGACGCTTTCTTT.

The rearrangement links TRBV10-2 to TRBJ1-1, with D tentatively TRBD1 (5 bases). In germline, CDR1 is WSHSY, CDR2 SAAADI. With 4 bases removed from V and 0 bases from J, the gap between germline ends came to 9 bases. This CDR3 has 14 amino acids. The CDR3 spells CASSAQGMNTEAFF. The DNA for the CDR3 is TGCGCCAGCAGTGCTCAGGGAATGAACACTGAAGCTTTCTTT.

V gene TRBV9 combines with J gene TRBJ1-5, with a weak D call TRBD1 (5 bases). CDR3 length: 14 residues. With 0 bases removed from V and 5 bases from J, the gap between germline ends came to 9 bases. CDR1 is SGDLS and CDR2 is YYNGEE in the germline V gene. In DNA form, the CDR3 reads TGTGCCAGCAGCGTAGATTCGGGGGATCAGCCCCAGCATTTT. Translating it yields CASSVDSGDQPQHF.

This chain links TRBV4-2 with TRBJ2-7, with TRBD2 as a possible D gene (6 bases). Germline-derived CDR1 and CDR2 are LGHNA and YNFKEQ. The CDR3 has 15 amino acids. The V and J ends lost 0 bases and 3 bases respectively, with 12 bases between them. CDR3: CASSQDQGGHYEQYF. CDR3 coding DNA: TGTGCCAGCAGCCAAGATCAAGGAGGGCACTACGAGCAGTACTTC.

This clone appeared a few times. The rearrangement uses TRBV5-1 and TRBJ1-1, with D possibly TRBD1 on 6 matching bases. Germline V lookup: CDR1 SGHRS, CDR2 YFSETQ. The CDR3 has 14 residues. V lost 0 bases, J lost 7 bases, and 13 bases lay in between. As DNA, the CDR3 is TGCGCCAGCAGCTTGGGGTTAAACAGGGATGAAGCTTTCTTT. Translating gives CASSLGLNRDEAFF.

The V gene is TRBV18, the J gene TRBJ1-3; 8 bases are shared with TRBD1. V trimming: 3 bases; J trimming: 3 bases; junction bases outside the gene matches: 1. This CDR3 is built from 14 residues. Germline CDR1 is KGHSH and CDR2 is LQKENI. The CDR3 here is CASSPDRVGNTIYF. CDR3 in DNA: TGTGCCAGCTCACCGGACAGGGTTGGAAACACCATATATTTT.

The genes are TRBV29-1 and TRBJ1-1; perhaps TRBD1 as D (6 bases). Germline-derived CDR1 and CDR2 are SQVTM and ANQGSEA. V gave up 1 base and J gave up 1 base, with 7 bases separating them. The CDR3 extends over 13 amino acids. The CDR3 DNA is TGCAGCGTTGAAGTACAGGGGAACACTGAAGCTTTCTTT. It yields the protein CSVEVQGNTEAFF.

This chain links TRBV5-1 with TRBJ1-2, with D possibly matching TRBD1 (6 bases). V lost 4 bases and J 3 bases, leaving 13 bases between the germline ends. The CDR3 loop spans 14 amino acids. Looked up from germline, CDR1 is SGHRS and CDR2 is YFSETQ. The CDR3 region has the DNA TGCGCCAGCAGCCCCGGCTGGACAGACTATGGCTACACCTTC. It specifies CASSPGWTDYGYTF. The whole variable domain, filled in from reference TRBV5-1 and TRBJ1-2, reads KAGVTQTPRYLIKTRGQQVTLSCSPISGHRSVSWYQQTPGQGLQFLFEYFSETQRNKGNFPGRFSGRQFSNSRSEMNVSTLELGDSALYLCASSPGWTDYGYTFGSGTRLTVV.

This chain links TRBV14 with TRBJ1-1; weak D call: TRBD1 (5 bases). Per the germline V gene, CDR1 is SGHDN and CDR2 is FVKESK. V was trimmed by 1 base and J by 0 bases, leaving 12 bases between them. The CDR3 has 16 residues. CDR3 nucleotides: TGTGCCAGCAGCCAAGTCGGGGGACTGTTGAACACTGAAGCTTTCTTT. Translated, it gives CASSQVGGLLNTEAFF.

V usage is TRBV18 and J usage is TRBJ1-2; a weak D match, TRBD1 (6 bases). Germline V gives CDR1 KGHSH, CDR2 LQKENI. The V and J ends lost 2 bases and 1 base respectively, with 11 bases between them. CDR3 size: 15 residues. CDR3 sequence: CASSPSGTNNYGYTF. CDR3 DNA sequence: TGTGCCAGCTCACCATCGGGGACAAATAACTATGGCTACACCTTC.

This clone was detected once. This chain uses TRBV14 with TRBJ2-1, with 9 bases fitting TRBD2. This CDR3 region has 14 residues. Germline loops: CDR1 SGHDN, CDR2 FVKESK. The V segment lost 4 bases and the J segment 6 bases; nucleotides outside the gene matches: 4. In DNA form, the CDR3 reads TGTGCCAGCAGCCGAGCGGGGGGCCCCAATGAGCAGTTCTTC. Translated: CASSRAGGPNEQFF.

The chain carries TRBV19 and TRBJ2-5; the match to TRBD1 covers 9 bases. The germline V gene has CDR1 LNHDA and CDR2 SQIVND (reference sequence). This CDR3 has 15 amino acids. V lost 4 bases, J lost 6 bases, and 9 bases stayed unmatched. CDR3 sequence: CASSTRDRDLKTQYF. The CDR3 DNA sequence: TGTGCCAGTAGTACCCGGGACAGGGATTTGAAGACCCAGTACTTC.

This sequence joins TRBV27 and TRBJ2-3, with 10 bases lining up with TRBD2. The V segment lost 6 bases and the J segment 3 bases; nucleotides outside the gene matches: 6. CDR1 is MNHEY and CDR2 is SMNVEV in the germline V gene (reference sequence). The CDR3 runs 15 residues. The CDR3 DNA reads TGTGCCAGCAGGAGAGCGGGGGGGCAGACAGATACGCAGTATTTT. Protein sequence: CASRRAGGQTDTQYF.

The chain uses TRBV28 and TRBJ1-2; 7 nucleotides agree with TRBD1. V dropped 6 bases and J dropped 8; count of bases not matched to a gene: 9. This CDR3 has 13 amino acids. The V gene's germline CDR1 is MDHEN and CDR2 SYDVKM. The CDR3, as DNA: TGTGCCAGCAGCCATGACAGGGAGGTGGGCTACACCTTC. Translating it yields CASSHDREVGYTF.

The chain employs TRBV30 and TRBJ2-7, with a possible D match to TRBD1 (5 bases). Germline CDR1 is GTSNPN and CDR2 is SVGIG (reference sequence). The CDR3 has 14 amino acids. V lost 1 base, J lost 1 base, and 11 bases lay in between. CDR3 coding DNA: TGTGCCTGGAGTGAAGGGGTTGGGTCCTACGAGCAGTACTTC. Translating it yields CAWSEGVGSYEQYF.

CDR3 DNA: TGTGCCAGTAGTATAGAGGGCAGTGGAACAGATACGCAGTATTTT. Translation gives CASSIEGSGTDTQYF. The chain employs TRBV19 and TRBJ2-3; D is unresolved. Trimming took 0 bases from V and 3 from J, leaving 10 bases between them. Germline V lookup: CDR1 LNHDA, CDR2 SQIVND (reference sequence). The CDR3 has 15 amino acids.

A single count supports this clone. The chain recombines TRBV7-9 with TRBJ1-5, with a tentative D call TRBD1 (5 bases). CDR3 size: 13 residues. Germline CDR1 is SEHNR and CDR2 is FQNEAQ (reference sequence). V gave up 5 bases and J gave up 4 bases, with 9 bases separating them. CDR3 nucleotides: TGTGCCAGCAGCGCAGGGAATAATCAGCCCCAGCATTTT. Translating gives CASSAGNNQPQHF. Looking up the rest from reference TRBV7-9 and TRBJ1-5 gives the full variable domain: DTGVSQNPRHKITKRGQNVTFRCDPISEHNRLYWYRQTLGQGPEFLTYFQNEAQLEKSRLLSDRFSAERPKGSFSTLEIQRTEQGDSAMYLCASSAGNNQPQHFGDGTRLSIL.

The V gene is TRBV3-1 (or the pseudogene TRBV3-2), the J gene TRBJ1-2; 7 positions agree with TRBD1. The CDR3 is 15 residues long. The trim removed 3 bases at V and 4 bases at J, leaving 8 bases unmatched. Germline lookup yields CDR1 LGHDT and CDR2 YNNKEL (reference sequence). This CDR3 is CASSHQGGEFYGYTF. CDR3 coding DNA: TGTGCCAGCAGCCACCAGGGGGGCGAATTCTATGGCTACACCTTC.

This chain connects TRBV5-1 to TRBJ2-1; 9 bases are shared with TRBD2. Germline CDR1 and CDR2: SGHRS and YFSETQ. V lost 5 bases, J lost 6 bases, and 9 bases stayed unmatched. This CDR3 is built from 15 residues. CDR3 in amino acids: CASSRGAGGTNEQFF. As DNA, the CDR3 is TGCGCCAGCAGTAGAGGAGCGGGGGGTACCAATGAGCAGTTCTTC.

The chain couples TRBV19 to TRBJ1-6, with D maybe TRBD1 (6 bases). This CDR3 is built from 15 residues. Germline V lookup: CDR1 LNHDA, CDR2 SQIVND (reference sequence). Trimming took off 5 bases at V and 6 bases at J, with 14 bases between the two ends. The CDR3: CASSSRQASNSPLHF. The CDR3 DNA reads TGTGCCAGTAGTTCGCGACAGGCCTCTAATTCACCCCTCCACTTT.

The chain links TRBV29-1 to TRBJ2-1, with a weak D call TRBD2 (6 bases). The CDR3 spans 13 residues. The germline gives CDR1 SQVTM, CDR2 ANQGSEA. The V and J ends lost 3 bases and 10 bases respectively, with 16 bases between them. CDR3: CSVEGAGQAEQFF. Written as DNA, the CDR3 is TGCAGCGTTGAGGGAGCGGGCCAGGCCGAGCAGTTCTTC.

The DNA of the CDR3 is TGTGCCAGCTCAGACAGGGGAGGAAGGACTGAAGCTTTCTTT. Its protein product is CASSDRGGRTEAFF. This chain uses TRBV18 with TRBJ1-1, with 8 positions matching TRBD1. The CDR3 has 14 residues. Germline assignment: CDR1 KGHSH and CDR2 LQKENI. After removal of 5 bases from V and 5 bases from J, the junction contained 7 bases not matched to a gene.

This chain joins TRBV14 and TRBJ1-3, with TRBD1 matching 8 bases. CDR1 and CDR2 (germline): SGHDN, FVKESK. The CDR3 has 13 residues. Losses at the gene ends were 4 bases for V and 10 bases for J; bases not matched to a gene: 6. For the CDR3, the DNA is TGTGCCAGCAGCCTTCGACAGGGGAGGACCATATATTTT. Translating it yields CASSLRQGRTIYF.

A single count supports this clone. One end of the junction fails to match germline, which may point to a read error. V and J are TRBV7-3 and TRBJ2-3, with TRBD2 identical over 11 bases. The germline V gene has CDR1 SGHTA and CDR2 FQGTGA. This CDR3 has 15 residues. The CDR3, as DNA: TGTGCCAGCAGCCTAACTGGACTAGCGGGAGATACGCAGTATTTT. Translated: CASSLTGLAGDTQYF.